What follows describes a single T cell receptor beta chain. Its antigen is currently unknown. J lost 4 bases, V lost 5 bases, and 4 bases had no gene match. Germline CDR1 ENHRY, CDR2 SYGVKD. The CDR3 is 14 amino acids. The entry originates in a study of cytomegalovirus exposure and HLA in healthy donors. Profiling relied on immunoSEQ multiplex PCR, and the TCRdb table lists in-frame clones only, not all of them. This table holds 120,000 or so clones, roughly 89% found once. Study-wide points: Rarity characterized most TCR sequences, yet some public TCRs appeared in many donors.

Sequencing was performed on PBMCs. This receptor was taken from a woman between 18 and 29 years old in good health and CMV-seronegative. This sequence joins TRBV10-3 and TRBJ1-4, with 7 bases aligning to TRBD1. DNA for the CDR3: TGTGCCATCAGTCCGGGACAGAGTAATGAAAAACTGTTTTTT. Translated, it gives CAISPGQSNEKLFF.